Each of the 9 T cell receptor beta chains below was sequenced from the same sample in a study of response to subunit inactivated influenza vaccine. TCRdb passed the RT-PCR reads through MiXCR, listing each CDR3 protein once. The sample lists approximately 730,000 distinct CDR3 sequences; 14% were seen once. The source material was PBMCs from blood, sampled 14 days before vaccination. All receptors derive from a man aged 50-59 years who received an inactivated influenza vaccine.

The gene calls are TRBV9 and TRBJ2-3; D gene unclear. Deletions cut 3 bases from V and 0 bases from J, with 8 bases between. The CDR3 has 14 amino acids. The germline V gene encodes CDR1 SGDLS and CDR2 YYNGEE. CDR3 in DNA: TGTGCCAGCAGCGCTCAGGACAGCACAGATACGCAGTATTTT. It translates to CASSAQDSTDTQYF.

The V and J genes are TRBV5-1 and TRBJ2-3, with 12 bases identical to TRBD2. The CDR3 is 16 amino acids. CDR1 and CDR2 from the germline V gene are SGHRS and YFSETQ. The V segment lost 4 bases and the J segment 3 bases; nucleotides outside the gene matches: 6. CDR3 sequence (DNA): TGCGCCAGCAGCCCCGCCGGGACTAGCGGGACAGATACGCAGTATTTT. Its protein is CASSPAGTSGTDTQYF.

This clonotype came up a few times. This chain connects TRBV27 to TRBJ2-7, with a possible D match to TRBD1 (6 bases). CDR3 length: 13 residues. The V end lost 6 bases, the J end lost 2 bases, and 11 bases lay between the germline ends. Per the germline V gene, CDR1 is MNHEY and CDR2 is SMNVEV (reference sequence). The chain's CDR3 is CASSVQGTYEQYF. DNA of the CDR3: TGTGCCAGCAGCGTACAGGGTACCTACGAGCAGTACTTC.

This clonotype came up many times. The CDR3 DNA sequence: TGTGCCAGCAGTTTGGAGGGGGCGCTTCCTAGAGATACGCAGTATTTT. This codes for CASSLEGALPRDTQYF. The chain is built from TRBV28 and TRBJ2-3; tentatively, D is TRBD1 (7 bases). V dropped 3 bases and J dropped 5 bases, with 18 bases sitting between them. This CDR3 is built from 16 residues. CDR1 is MDHEN, CDR2 SYDVKM, per germline. Complete variable domain (other parts from reference TRBV28 and TRBJ2-3): DVKVTQSSRYLVKRTGEKVFLECVQDMDHENMFWYRQDPGLGLRLIYFSYDVKMKEKGDIPEGYSVSREKKERFSLILESASTNQTSMYLCASSLEGALPRDTQYFGPGTRLTVL.

The rearrangement uses TRBV24-1 and TRBJ1-5; possibly TRBD1 for D (6 bases). CDR3 length: 15 amino acids. Germline loops: CDR1 KGHDR, CDR2 SFDVKD. Trimming removed 5 bases at V and 1 base at J, with 11 bases between. The CDR3 DNA is TGTGCCACCAGTGTAGGGGGTTTGAGCAATCAGCCCCAGCATTTT. Translating it yields CATSVGGLSNQPQHF.

This clonotype was found a few times. The gene calls are TRBV12-3 or TRBV12-4 and TRBJ2-7, with D possibly TRBD2 on 6 matching bases. The CDR3 totals 17 residues. V was cut by 0 bases and J by 1 base, with 16 bases left in between. The CDR3 nucleotides are TGTGCCAGCAGTTTAGCGGGGGGTGCGGGTGGGTCCTACGAGCAGTACTTC. Its translation: CASSLAGGAGGSYEQYF.

Ten or more counts support this clonotype. J is TRBJ1-1 and V is TRBV12-3 or TRBV12-4; the D gene is possibly TRBD1 (6 bases). V shed 1 base and J shed 4 bases, with 13 bases lying between them. CDR3 length: 15 amino acids. CDR3 region: CASSLGAGGGTEAFF. Written as DNA, the CDR3 is TGTGCCAGCAGTTTAGGCGCGGGAGGGGGCACTGAAGCTTTCTTT.

This rearrangement joins TRBV27 to TRBJ1-5; maybe TRBD1 (6 bases). This CDR3 region has 15 residues. Per germline, CDR1 MNHEY and CDR2 SMNVEV (reference sequence). V lost 6 bases, J lost 3 bases, and 15 bases lay in between. The CDR3 here is CASRTGMSANQPQHF. CDR3 nucleotide sequence: TGTGCCAGCAGGACAGGTATGAGTGCCAATCAGCCCCAGCATTTT.

This clonotype showed up many times. The chain is built from TRBV12-3 or TRBV12-4 and TRBJ2-2, with 7 nucleotides matching TRBD1. Trimming removed 7 bases from V and 6 bases from J; junction bases left unmatched: 5. This CDR3 comprises 13 residues. The CDR3, as DNA: TGTGCCAGCAACCCGACAGGGTCCGGGGAGCTGTTTTTT. As protein: CASNPTGSGELFF.